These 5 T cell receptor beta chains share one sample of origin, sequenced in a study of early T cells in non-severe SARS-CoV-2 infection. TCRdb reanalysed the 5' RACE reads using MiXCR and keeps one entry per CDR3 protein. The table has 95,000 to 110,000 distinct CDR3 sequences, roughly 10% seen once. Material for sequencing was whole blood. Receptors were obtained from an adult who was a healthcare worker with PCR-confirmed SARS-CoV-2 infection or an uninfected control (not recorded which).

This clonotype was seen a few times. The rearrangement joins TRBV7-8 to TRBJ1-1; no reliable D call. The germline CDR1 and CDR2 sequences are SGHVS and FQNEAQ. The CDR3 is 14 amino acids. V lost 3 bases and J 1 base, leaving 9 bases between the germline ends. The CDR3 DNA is TGTGCCAGCAGCTTGTCTGAGGGGAACACTGAAGCTTTCTTT. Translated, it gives CASSLSEGNTEAFF.

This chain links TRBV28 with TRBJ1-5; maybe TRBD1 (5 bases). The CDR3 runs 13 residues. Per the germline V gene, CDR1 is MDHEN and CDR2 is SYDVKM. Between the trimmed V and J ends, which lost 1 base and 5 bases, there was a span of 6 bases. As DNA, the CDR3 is TGTGCCAGCAGTTTATCGGGGGATCAGCCCCAGCATTTT. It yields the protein CASSLSGDQPQHF.

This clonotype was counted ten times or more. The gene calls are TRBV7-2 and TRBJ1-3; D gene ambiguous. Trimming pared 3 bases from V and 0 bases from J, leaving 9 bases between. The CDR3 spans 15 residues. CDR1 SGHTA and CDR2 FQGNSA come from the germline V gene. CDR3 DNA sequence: TGTGCCAGCAGCTTTAACACCCTCTCTGGAAACACCATATATTTT. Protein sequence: CASSFNTLSGNTIYF.

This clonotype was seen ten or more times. The CDR3 protein is CASSQVIPDTQYF. CDR3 bases: TGCGCCAGCAGCCAAGTGATCCCTGATACGCAGTATTTT. V gene TRBV4-3 combines with J gene TRBJ2-3; D not certain. Germline CDR1 is LGHNA and CDR2 is YSLEER. V lost 1 base to trimming and J lost 6 bases, with 8 bases between them. The CDR3 loop spans 13 amino acids.

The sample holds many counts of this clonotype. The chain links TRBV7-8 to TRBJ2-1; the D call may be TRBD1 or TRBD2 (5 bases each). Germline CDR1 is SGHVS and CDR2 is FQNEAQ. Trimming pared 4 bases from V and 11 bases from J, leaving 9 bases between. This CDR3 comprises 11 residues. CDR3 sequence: CASSSPGQQFF. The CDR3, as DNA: TGTGCCAGCAGCTCACCGGGACAGCAGTTCTTC.